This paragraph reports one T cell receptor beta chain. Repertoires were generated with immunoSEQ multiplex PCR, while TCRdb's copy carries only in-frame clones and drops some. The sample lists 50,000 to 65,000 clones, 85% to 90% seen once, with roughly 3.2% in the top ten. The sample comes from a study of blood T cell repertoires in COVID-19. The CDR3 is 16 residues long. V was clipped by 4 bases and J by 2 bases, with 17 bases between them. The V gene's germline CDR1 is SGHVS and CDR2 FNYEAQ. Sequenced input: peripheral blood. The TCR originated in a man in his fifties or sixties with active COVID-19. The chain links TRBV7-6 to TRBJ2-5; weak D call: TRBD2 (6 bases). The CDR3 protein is CASSSGGVRRQETQYF. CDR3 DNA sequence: TGTGCCAGCAGCTCCGGCGGGGTAAGGCGGCAAGAGACCCAGTACTTC.